The 17 T cell receptor beta chains presented below share a single source sample, sequenced in a study of read filtering for tumor transcriptome and immune sequencing. From roughly 390 ng of RNA, a library with molecular barcoded alpha/delta and beta/gamma adaptors was made. TCRdb passed the reads through MiXCR, listing each CDR3 protein once. The sample yields some 120,000 distinct CDR3 sequences, roughly 13% seen once. Specimen: a population of CD138-negative cells sorted from bone marrow. These receptors came from a donor at least 40 years old with multiple myeloma.

This clonotype came up a few times. This chain joins TRBV29-1 and TRBJ1-3; D unclear. The CDR3 consists of 12 residues. Between the trimmed V and J ends, which lost 6 bases and 3 bases, there was a span of 9 bases. Looked up from germline, CDR1 is SQVTM and CDR2 is ANQGSEA. The CDR3 region has the DNA TGCAGCGTCAAACAGAATGGAAACACCATATATTTT. This sequence encodes CSVKQNGNTIYF.

In this sample, this clonotype turned up many times. The genes are TRBV9 and TRBJ2-1; D is possibly TRBD1 or TRBD2 (7 bases each). The CDR3 is 17 residues long. The V gene's germline CDR1 is SGDLS and CDR2 YYNGEE. With 4 bases removed from V and 2 bases from J, the gap between germline ends came to 19 bases. CDR3 DNA: TGTGCCAGCAGCTCAGGGGGAACGGGAGGACCCTACAATGAGCAGTTCTTC. As protein: CASSSGGTGGPYNEQFF.

In its sample, this clonotype was seen many times. V is TRBV19 and J is TRBJ2-1; D possibly corresponds to TRBD1 (5 bases). V lost 6 bases to trimming and J lost 5 bases, with 11 bases between them. Germline assignment: CDR1 LNHDA and CDR2 SQIVND (reference sequence). This CDR3 has 13 residues. CDR3: CASSNSGNNEQFF. The CDR3 DNA reads as TGTGCCAGTAGCAACTCAGGGAACAATGAGCAGTTCTTC.

Ten or more counts support this clonotype. The chain is built from TRBV28 and TRBJ2-5; no definite D call. CDR1 and CDR2 from the germline V gene are MDHEN and SYDVKM. Trimming pared 3 bases from V and 1 base from J, leaving 3 bases between. The CDR3 consists of 12 residues. In DNA, the CDR3 is TGTGCCAGCAGTTTGTTCCAAGAGACCCAGTACTTC. It is translated as CASSLFQETQYF. Variable domain in full (rest from reference TRBV28 and TRBJ2-5): DVKVTQSSRYLVKRTGEKVFLECVQDMDHENMFWYRQDPGLGLRLIYFSYDVKMKEKGDIPEGYSVSREKKERFSLILESASTNQTSMYLCASSLFQETQYFGPGTRLLVL.

On this clonotype itself: Since no conserved phenylalanine or tryptophan closes the CDR3, a read error is the likely cause. The J gene is TRBJ2-1, the V gene TRBV10-3; D perhaps matches TRBD2 (5 bases). The CDR3 extends over 14 amino acids. Germline-derived CDR1 and CDR2 are ENHRY and SYGVKD. The CDR3 is CAIRYSDVYNGQFL. In DNA, the CDR3 is TGTGCCATCAGGTATAGCGACGTTTACAATGGGCAGTTCCTC.

This clonotype was recorded many times. The rearrangement joins TRBV5-1 to TRBJ2-7; 7 nucleotides match TRBD1. V lost 0 bases to trimming and J lost 0 bases; unmatched junction nucleotides: 0. This CDR3 contains 14 residues. Germline CDR1 is SGHRS and CDR2 is YFSETQ. CDR3 DNA: TGCGCCAGCAGCTTGGGGGACAGCTCCTACGAGCAGTACTTC. The encoded protein is CASSLGDSSYEQYF.

V and J are TRBV6-1 and TRBJ2-2; D gene uncertain. The length of the CDR3 is 15 residues. V dropped 8 bases and J dropped 4 bases, with 17 bases sitting between them. Germline lookup yields CDR1 MNHNS and CDR2 SASEGT. DNA for the CDR3: TGTGCCAGCGCCCCGGTACGCCCATCCACCGGGGAGCTGTTTTTT. It specifies CASAPVRPSTGELFF.

CDR3 DNA: TGTGCCAGCAGCTGGGACAGGGGGCGCGAAGAGACCCAGTACTTC. Residues: CASSWDRGREETQYF. This chain connects TRBV5-4 to TRBJ2-5; 12 bases align to TRBD1. The V and J ends lost 3 bases and 3 bases, in that order; junction bases with no gene match: 3. This CDR3 is 15 amino acids long. Germline V lookup: CDR1 SGHNT, CDR2 YYREEE (reference sequence).

The chain uses TRBV19 and TRBJ1-1; D gene ambiguous. Per germline, CDR1 LNHDA and CDR2 SQIVND (reference sequence). Trimming took off 7 bases at V and 0 bases at J, with 12 bases between the two ends. The CDR3 runs to 14 residues. Here the CDR3 reads CASNDPSLNTEAFF. The CDR3 coding sequence is TGTGCCAGTAATGATCCGAGCTTGAACACTGAAGCTTTCTTT. Full variable domain (outside the CDR3, taken from reference TRBV19 and TRBJ1-1): DGGITQSPKYLFRKEGQNVTLSCEQNLNHDAMYWYRQDPGQGLRLIYYSQIVNDFQKGDIAEGYSVSREKKESFPLTVTSAQKNPTAFYLCASNDPSLNTEAFFGQGTRLTVV.

Details on this clonotype: This is likely an artifact of a read error, given a far larger clone one base away. The V gene is TRBV3-2, the J gene TRBJ2-1. TRBV3-2 has pseudogene status. This CDR3 comprises 14 residues. CDR3: CASSMESSYSEQFF. Written as DNA, the CDR3 is TGTGCCAGCTCTATGGAGAGCTCCTACAGTGAGCAGTTCTTC.

This clonotype has ten or more counts. The chain uses TRBV10-3 and TRBJ2-1; 8 bases align to TRBD2. J was trimmed by 6 bases and V by 2 bases; bases with no gene match: 3. Germline loops: CDR1 ENHRY, CDR2 SYGVKD. This CDR3 has 14 amino acids. Here the CDR3 DNA reads TGTGCCATCAGTGAGACCGGGACTAGCAATGAGCAGTTCTTC. Residues: CAISETGTSNEQFF.

This clonotype was counted at least ten times. This chain links TRBV3-1 with TRBJ1-2; D uncertain. This CDR3 region has 15 residues. V lost 1 base and J lost 2, with 11 bases in between. Germline V gene data show CDR1 as LGHDT and CDR2 as YNNKEL (reference sequence). CDR3 DNA sequence: TGTGCCAGCAGCCAAGCCACCCTTCTCAACTATGGCTACACCTTC. Its protein is CASSQATLLNYGYTF.

Regarding this clonotype: This may be a read error, as it is one base from a much larger clone. The conserved phenylalanine or tryptophan is not found at the CDR3 terminus, so this likely reflects a read error. The gene calls are TRBV11-3 and TRBJ1-6; D not resolved. Trimming left V 0 bases short and J 5 bases short, with 2 bases between. Germline V lookup: CDR1 SGHNT, CDR2 YENEEA. The CDR3 length is 13 residues. The CDR3, as DNA: TGTGCCAGCAGCTTAGATCATAATTCACCCCTCCACCTT. It translates to CASSLDHNSPLHL.

The table lists this clonotype with many counts. The chain carries TRBV29-1 and TRBJ1-5; D call uncertain. CDR1 SQVTM and CDR2 ANQGSEA come from the germline V gene. The length of the CDR3 is 12 residues. The V gene lost 4 bases and the J gene lost 4 bases, with 8 bases spanning the gap. This CDR3 reads CSVGEGNQPQHF. As DNA, the CDR3 is TGCAGCGTTGGGGAAGGAAATCAGCCCCAGCATTTT.

This clonotype was seen repeatedly, ten times or more. The CDR3 DNA sequence: TGCAGTGCTAGGGAACAGGGTGATAATTCACCCCTCCACTTT. It translates to CSAREQGDNSPLHF. V is TRBV20-1 and J is TRBJ1-6, with D possibly matching TRBD1 (6 bases). The germline V gene has CDR1 DFQATT and CDR2 SNEGSKA (reference sequence). The CDR3 runs to 14 residues. Trimming stripped 3 bases from V and 5 bases from J, with 11 bases between.

Concerning this clonotype itself: A read error may explain this, as a much larger clone is one base away. This chain uses TRBV7-9 with TRBJ1-2; no firm D call. Trimming removed 0 bases at V and 6 bases at J, with 8 bases between. The CDR3 contains 13 residues. The germline V gene encodes CDR1 SEHNR and CDR2 FQNEAQ (reference sequence). The CDR3 sequence: CASSLANGNGYTF. The CDR3 coding sequence is TGTGCCAGCAGCTTAGCGAATGGCAATGGCTACACCTTC. Filled out from reference TRBV7-9 and TRBJ1-2, the complete variable domain reads DTGVSQNPRHKITKRGQNVTFRCDPISEHNRLYWYRQTLGQGPEFLTYFQNEAQLEKSRLLSDRFSAERPKGSFSTLEIQRTEQGDSAMYLCASSLANGNGYTFGSGTRLTVV.

This clonotype was seen ten or more times. V is TRBV7-3 and J is TRBJ2-1; no clear D. This CDR3 has 13 amino acids. The germline CDR1 and CDR2 sequences are SGHTA and FQGTGA. Trimming pared 1 base from V and 8 bases from J, leaving 9 bases between. The CDR3 DNA reads TGTGCCAGCAGCTTAAACAGTTTCCATGAGCAGTTCTTC. This translates into CASSLNSFHEQFF. Using reference TRBV7-3 and TRBJ2-1 for the parts outside the CDR3, the full variable domain is GAGVSQTPSNKVTEKGKYVELRCDPISGHTALYWYRQSLGQGPEFLIYFQGTGAADDSGLPNDRFFAVRPEGSVSTLKIQRTERGDSAVYLCASSLNSFHEQFFGPGTRLTVL.